One sample yielded the 16 T cell receptor beta chains listed below, sequenced in a study of identical twins. TCRdb reprocessed the 5' RACE reads via MiXCR and lists one record per CDR3 protein. The sample has 500,000 to 550,000 distinct CDR3 sequences; 20% to 25% are singletons. The same sample was also studied in work on T cells expressing NK-cell markers.

Material: CD4+ T cells sorted from blood. These receptors originate from a woman under 30 in good health.

This clonotype showed up many times. The chain recombines TRBV6-1 with TRBJ2-7, with a weak D call TRBD1 (6 bases). Germline values: CDR1 MNHNS, CDR2 SASEGT. V lost 11 bases and J lost 3, with 20 bases in between. The CDR3 is 14 amino acids. In nucleotides, the CDR3 is TGTGCCTCCAGCACCAGGGGCGAGATCTACGAGCAGTACTTC. The encoded protein is CASSTRGEIYEQYF.

This clonotype was observed a few times. The chain recombines TRBV18 with TRBJ2-4, with 9 bases aligning to TRBD1. The CDR3 totals 17 residues. Germline lookup yields CDR1 KGHSH and CDR2 LQKENI. Trimming cost V 4 bases and J 2 bases; bases outside gene matches: 9. The CDR3 reads CASSRRDRELSKNIQYF. The CDR3 bases are TGTGCCAGCTCACGCCGGGACAGGGAGTTGTCCAAAAACATTCAGTACTTC. The whole variable domain, remainder taken from reference TRBV18 and TRBJ2-4, is NAGVMQNPRHLVRRRGQEARLRCSPMKGHSHVYWYRQLPEEGLKFMVYLQKENIIDESGMPKERFSAEFPKEGPSILRIQQVVRGDSAAYFCASSRRDRELSKNIQYFGAGTRLSVL.

V usage is TRBV4-3 and J usage is TRBJ1-1; no reliable D call. The germline V gene has CDR1 LGHNA and CDR2 YSLEER. The CDR3 has 14 residues. V dropped 1 base and J dropped 1 base, with 7 bases sitting between them. The DNA of the CDR3 is TGCGCCAGCAGCCAAGTAGACAAGAACACTGAAGCTTTCTTT. It yields the protein CASSQVDKNTEAFF.

This chain connects TRBV20-1 to TRBJ1-2; D perhaps matches TRBD1 (5 bases). CDR3 length: 14 amino acids. V was shortened by 2 bases and J by 1 base, with 11 bases between the two germline ends. Germline assignment: CDR1 DFQATT and CDR2 SNEGSKA (reference sequence). DNA of the CDR3: TGCAGTGCTAGAAATGTAGGGGTTAACTATGGCTACACCTTC. It encodes CSARNVGVNYGYTF.

The chain recombines TRBV11-2 with TRBJ1-1; 7 bases are a match to TRBD1. CDR1 is SGHAT, CDR2 FQNNGV, per germline. V gave up 0 bases and J gave up 8 bases; unmatched junction bases: 18. The CDR3 loop spans 18 amino acids. This chain's CDR3 is CASSLDRKGANLHQEAFF. The CDR3 region has the DNA TGTGCCAGCAGCTTAGATCGGAAGGGGGCGAACCTCCACCAAGAAGCTTTCTTT.

This clonotype was seen only a few times. This sequence joins TRBV29-1 and TRBJ2-7; TRBD2 might be the D (7 bases). The CDR3 consists of 13 residues. Germline loops: CDR1 SQVTM, CDR2 ANQGSEA. The germline V and J ends were trimmed by 6 bases and 2 bases, with 14 bases remaining between them. The CDR3 DNA is TGCAGCGTGGGGGGGCCGCGGACCTACGAGCAGTACTTC. This encodes CSVGGPRTYEQYF.

V is TRBV20-1 and J is TRBJ2-3, with D perhaps matching TRBD2 (5 bases). Germline CDR1 reads DFQATT; CDR2 reads SNEGSKA (reference sequence). The CDR3 is 13 residues long. V lost 4 bases to trimming and J lost 6 bases, with 14 bases between them. CDR3: CSAIYTAADTQYF. The CDR3 DNA is TGCAGTGCTATTTACACAGCGGCGGATACGCAGTATTTT.

V usage is TRBV5-4 and J usage is TRBJ2-6; D is ambiguous. CDR3 size: 17 residues. V was trimmed by 0 bases and J by 0 bases, leaving 10 bases between them. From germline, CDR1 is SGHNT and CDR2 YYREEE (reference sequence). For the CDR3, the DNA is TGTGCCAGCAGCTTGGAGACGGCGTTCTCTGGGGCCAACGTCCTGACTTTC. Its translation: CASSLETAFSGANVLTF.

CDR3 in DNA: TGCGCCAGCAGCCAAGATATGGGTACTGGAAACACCATATATTTT. Translating gives CASSQDMGTGNTIYF. The genes are TRBV4-3 and TRBJ1-3, with no clear D. Germline CDR1 reads LGHNA; CDR2 reads YSLEER. Trimming shortened V by 0 bases and J by 2 bases, and 8 bases separated the two germline ends. This CDR3 has 15 residues.

This clonotype was counted between two and nine times. V usage is TRBV21-1 and J usage is TRBJ2-7; no check of the table's D call, TRBD2, against the DNA was made. TRBV21-1 is recorded as a pseudogene. This CDR3 comprises 13 residues. CDR3 nucleotide sequence: TGTGCCAGGGGTGGGACTCGACCCTACGAGCAGTACTTC. This codes for CARGGTRPYEQYF.

A few counts support this clonotype. This sequence joins TRBV16 and TRBJ2-7; maybe TRBD1 (6 bases). Germline lookup yields CDR1 KGHSY and CDR2 FQNENV. Trimming removed 4 bases at V and 1 base at J, with 14 bases between. The CDR3 contains 15 residues. In DNA, the CDR3 is TGTGCCAGCAGCCGAGCCGGGACATATTCCTACGAGCAGTACTTC. Protein product: CASSRAGTYSYEQYF.

The V gene is TRBV20-1, the J gene TRBJ1-5, with D unclear. Germline V gives CDR1 DFQATT, CDR2 SNEGSKA (reference sequence). Trimming shortened V by 4 bases and J by 1 base, and 5 bases separated the two germline ends. This CDR3 has 12 residues. CDR3: CSAKYSNQPQHF. CDR3 coding DNA: TGCAGTGCTAAATACAGCAATCAGCCCCAGCATTTT.

This clonotype showed up just a few times. The rearrangement links TRBV5-8 to TRBJ2-7, with D hard to call. There are 11 residues in the CDR3. Looked up from germline, CDR1 is SGHTS and CDR2 is YDEGEE. The germline V and J ends were trimmed by 4 bases and 3 bases, with 5 bases remaining between them. The CDR3 is CASSPFYEQYF. The CDR3, as DNA: TGTGCCAGCAGCCCGTTCTACGAGCAGTACTTC.

V is TRBV5-1 and J is TRBJ2-5; 12 nucleotides agree with TRBD2. The length of the CDR3 is 16 residues. Germline CDR1 SGHRS, CDR2 YFSETQ. Germline trimming cut 4 bases from V and 0 bases from J; bases unmatched to any gene: 4. CDR3 loop: CASSHGLAGHQETQYF. The DNA of the CDR3 is TGCGCCAGCAGCCATGGACTAGCGGGACACCAAGAGACCCAGTACTTC.

V is TRBV29-1 and J is TRBJ1-2, with 8 bases matching TRBD1. Germline V gives CDR1 SQVTM, CDR2 ANQGSEA. The CDR3 extends over 12 amino acids. The J segment lost 3 bases and the V segment lost 6 bases, leaving 3 bases of the junction unmatched. The CDR3 region has the DNA TGCAGCGTCCAGGGGGCGTACTATGGCTACACCTTC. This translates into CSVQGAYYGYTF.

This clonotype was found many times. The chain has TRBV5-1 and TRBJ2-3; 8 nucleotides agree with TRBD2. J lost 4 bases, V lost 2 bases, and 6 bases had no gene match. The CDR3 totals 15 residues. Germline V CDR1 and CDR2: SGHRS, YFSETQ. The CDR3 reads CASSFSGTAADTQYF. Here the CDR3 DNA reads TGCGCCAGCAGCTTTAGCGGGACGGCGGCAGATACGCAGTATTTT.